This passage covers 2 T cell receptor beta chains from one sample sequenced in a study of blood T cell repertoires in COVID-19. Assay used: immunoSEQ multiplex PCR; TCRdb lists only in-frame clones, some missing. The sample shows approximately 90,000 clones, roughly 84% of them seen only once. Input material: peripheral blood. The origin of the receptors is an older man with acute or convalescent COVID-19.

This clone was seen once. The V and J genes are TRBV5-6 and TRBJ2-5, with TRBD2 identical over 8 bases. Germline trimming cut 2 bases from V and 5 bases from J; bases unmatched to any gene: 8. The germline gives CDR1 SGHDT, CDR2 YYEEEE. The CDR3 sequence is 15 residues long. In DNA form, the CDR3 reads TGTGCCAGCAGCTTTACCGCGGGGGGACGGGAGACCCAGTACTTC. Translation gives CASSFTAGGRETQYF.

Here the CDR3 DNA reads TGTGCCAGCAGAACAGGGGGCCGTGGCTACACCTTC. Encoded protein: CASRTGGRGYTF. The chain employs TRBV2 and TRBJ1-2, with TRBD1 matching 9 bases. Trimming removed 6 bases from V and 7 bases from J; junction bases left unmatched: 3. Germline-derived CDR1 and CDR2 are SNHLY and FYNNEI. CDR3 length: 12 residues.